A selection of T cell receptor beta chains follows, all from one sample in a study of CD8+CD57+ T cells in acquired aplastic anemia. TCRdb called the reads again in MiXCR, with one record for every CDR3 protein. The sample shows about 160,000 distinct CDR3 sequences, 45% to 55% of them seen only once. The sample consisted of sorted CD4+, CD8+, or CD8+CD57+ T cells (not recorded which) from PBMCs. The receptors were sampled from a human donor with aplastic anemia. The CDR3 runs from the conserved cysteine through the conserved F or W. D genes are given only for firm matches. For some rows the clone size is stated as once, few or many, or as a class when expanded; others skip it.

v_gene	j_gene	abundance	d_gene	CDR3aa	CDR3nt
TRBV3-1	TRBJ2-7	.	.	CASSLQGREEQYF	TGTGCCAGCAGCCTCCAGGGCCGTGAGGAGCAGTACTTC
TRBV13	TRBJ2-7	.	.	CASSLVGSGVDEQYF	TGTGCCAGCAGCTTGGTGGGTAGCGGAGTTGACGAGCAGTACTTC
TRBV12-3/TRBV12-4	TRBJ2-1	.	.	CASSLARTEQFF	TGTGCCAGCAGTTTGGCAAGGACTGAGCAGTTCTTC
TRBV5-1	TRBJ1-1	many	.	CASSAQGQVSTEAFF	TGCGCCAGCAGTGCACAGGGTCAAGTAAGCACTGAAGCTTTCTTT
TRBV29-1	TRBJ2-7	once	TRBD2	CSVWGSGVYEQYF	TGCAGCGTTTGGGGTAGCGGGGTTTACGAGCAGTACTTC
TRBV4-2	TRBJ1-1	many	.	CASSQVVGAEAFF	TGTGCCAGCAGCCAAGTAGTGGGGGCTGAAGCTTTCTTT
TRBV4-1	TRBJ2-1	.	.	CASTPRGSSYNEQFF	TGCGCCAGCACGCCTAGGGGCAGCTCCTACAATGAGCAGTTCTTC
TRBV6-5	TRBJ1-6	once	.	CASSYRRGAASPLHF	TGTGCCAGCAGTTACAGGCGGGGGGCGGCTTCACCCCTCCACTTT
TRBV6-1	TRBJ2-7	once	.	CASSPRGGIRYEQYF	TGTGCCAGCAGTCCCCGTGGGGGGATTCGGTACGAGCAGTACTTC
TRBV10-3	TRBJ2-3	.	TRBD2	CAISGLAGRTSTDTQYF	TGTGCCATCAGTGGCCTAGCGGGGCGGACTAGCACAGATACGCAGTATTTT
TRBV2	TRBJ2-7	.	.	CASRPLTRHSYEQYF	TGTGCCAGCAGACCCCTGACACGCCACTCCTACGAGCAGTACTTC
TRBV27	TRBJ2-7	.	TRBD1	CASRSGQTFYEQYF	TGTGCCAGCAGGTCGGGACAGACCTTCTACGAGCAGTACTTC
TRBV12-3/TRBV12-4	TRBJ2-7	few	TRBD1	CASTRGSLQQGTHEQYF	TGTGCCAGCACCCGCGGAAGCCTTCAACAGGGGACCCACGAGCAGTACTTC
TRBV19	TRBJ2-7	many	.	CASSMVAALEQYF	TGTGCCAGTAGTATGGTGGCAGCTCTCGAGCAGTACTTC
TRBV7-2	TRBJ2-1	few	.	CASASSYNEQFF	TGTGCCAGCGCGAGCTCCTACAATGAGCAGTTCTTC
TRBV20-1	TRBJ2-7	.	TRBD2	CSASSGRFDEQYF	TGCAGTGCTAGTAGCGGGAGGTTCGACGAGCAGTACTTC
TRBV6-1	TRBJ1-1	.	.	CASKGGTNTEAFF	TGTGCCAGCAAAGGGGGGACGAACACTGAAGCTTTCTTT
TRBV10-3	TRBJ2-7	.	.	CATQMGRESYEQYF	TGTGCCACTCAAATGGGGCGGGAATCCTACGAGCAGTACTTC
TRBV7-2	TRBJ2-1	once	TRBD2	CASSLASGGGDNEQFF	TGTGCCAGCAGCTTAGCTAGCGGGGGGGGTGACAATGAGCAGTTCTTC
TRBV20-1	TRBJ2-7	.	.	CSATDGGGEQYF	TGCAGTGCCACGGACGGAGGTGGCGAGCAGTACTTC
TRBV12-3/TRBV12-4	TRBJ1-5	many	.	CASNRGGQPQHF	TGTGCCAGCAACCGAGGGGGACAGCCCCAGCATTTT
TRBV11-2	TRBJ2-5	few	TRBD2	CASSRELAGFQETQYF	TGTGCCAGCAGCCGGGAACTAGCGGGGTTCCAAGAGACCCAGTACTTC
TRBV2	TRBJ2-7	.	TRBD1	CASTPGQGIHEQYF	TGTGCCAGCACCCCGGGACAGGGGATCCACGAGCAGTACTTC
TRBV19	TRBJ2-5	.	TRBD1	CARPVRGPHQETQYF	TGTGCCAGGCCTGTCAGGGGGCCTCACCAAGAGACCCAGTACTTC
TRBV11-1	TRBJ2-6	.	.	CASTTRYLQGGPLSGANVLTF	TGTGCCAGCACCACCCGCTATCTTCAGGGGGGACCGCTCTCTGGGGCCAACGTCCTGACTTTC
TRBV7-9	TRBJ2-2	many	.	CASSLALNTGELFF	TGTGCCAGCAGCTTAGCTCTTAACACCGGGGAGCTGTTTTTT
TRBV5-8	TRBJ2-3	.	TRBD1	CASSPRGPDTQYF	TGTGCCAGCAGCCCGAGGGGGCCAGATACGCAGTATTTT
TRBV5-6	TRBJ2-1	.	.	CASSPPSEGGQFF	TGTGCCAGCAGCCCCCCTTCCGAGGGAGGGCAGTTCTTC
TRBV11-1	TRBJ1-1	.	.	CASSLGRGTGARTEAFF	TGTGCCAGCAGCTTAGGGAGGGGTACGGGGGCGAGGACTGAAGCTTTCTTT
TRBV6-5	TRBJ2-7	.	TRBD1	CASSLGQGAVYVQYF	TGTGCCAGCAGTTTAGGACAGGGGGCCGTCTACGTGCAGTACTTC
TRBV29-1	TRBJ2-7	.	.	CSEGRSYEQYF	TGCAGCGAAGGACGGTCCTACGAGCAGTACTTC
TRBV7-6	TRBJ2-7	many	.	CASSLTGPREQYF	TGTGCCAGCAGCTTAACGGGACCCAGGGAGCAGTACTTC
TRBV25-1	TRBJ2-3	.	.	CASSEPSWGPSTDTQYF	TGTGCCAGCAGTGAACCCTCGTGGGGGCCTAGCACAGATACGCAGTATTTT
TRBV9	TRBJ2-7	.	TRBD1	CASSVGVGQGYEQYF	TGTGCCAGCAGCGTAGGGGTAGGACAGGGGTACGAGCAGTACTTC
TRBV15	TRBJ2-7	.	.	CATSRDGESYF	TGTGCCACCAGCAGAGATGGTGAATCGTACTTC
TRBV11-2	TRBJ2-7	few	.	CASSLGRNYEQYF	TGTGCCAGCAGCTTAGGACGGAACTACGAGCAGTACTTC
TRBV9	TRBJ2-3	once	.	CASSGLRGPDTQYF	TGTGCCAGCAGCGGCCTTCGGGGGCCAGATACGCAGTATTTT
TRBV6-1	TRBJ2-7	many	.	CASSLGDRYEQYF	TGTGCCAGCAGCCTAGGAGACAGGTACGAGCAGTACTTC
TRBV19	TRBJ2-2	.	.	CASSYRAGSGELFF	TGTGCCAGCAGCTACAGGGCTGGGTCCGGGGAGCTGTTTTTT
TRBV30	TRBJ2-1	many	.	CAWSPQWEQFF	TGTGCCTGGAGTCCCCAATGGGAGCAGTTCTTC
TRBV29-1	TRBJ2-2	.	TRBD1	CSVGTGRGTGELFF	TGCAGCGTAGGGACAGGGAGAGGAACCGGGGAGCTGTTTTTT
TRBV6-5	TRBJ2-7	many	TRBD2	CASSYWGTSGDTYEQYF	TGTGCCAGCAGTTACTGGGGGACTAGCGGGGATACCTACGAGCAGTACTTC
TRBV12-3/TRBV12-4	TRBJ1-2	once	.	CASNEDSSYGYTF	TGTGCCAGCAACGAAGACAGCAGCTATGGCTACACCTTC
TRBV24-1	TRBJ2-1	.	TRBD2	CATSDHFSGRGNEQFF	TGTGCCACCAGTGACCATTTTAGCGGGAGAGGCAATGAGCAGTTCTTC
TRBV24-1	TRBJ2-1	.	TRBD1	CATSDPGTGGNEQFF	TGTGCCACCAGTGACCCTGGGACAGGGGGCAATGAGCAGTTCTTC
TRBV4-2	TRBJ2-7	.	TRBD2	CASSLRLAEVYEQYF	TGTGCCAGCAGCCTTCGACTAGCGGAGGTCTACGAGCAGTACTTC
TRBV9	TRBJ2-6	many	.	CASSVDGQSSSGANVLTF	TGTGCCAGCAGCGTAGACGGCCAGTCGAGCTCTGGGGCCAACGTCCTGACTTTC
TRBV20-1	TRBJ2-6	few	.	CSARDRPGANVLTF	TGCAGTGCAAGAGACAGGCCTGGGGCCAACGTCCTGACTTTC
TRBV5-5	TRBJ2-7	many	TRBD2	CASSLPGTSLRSDYEQYF	TGTGCCAGCAGCTTGCCCGGGACTAGCCTTCGGTCGGATTACGAGCAGTACTTC
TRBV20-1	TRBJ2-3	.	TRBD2	CSANPSGGTSTDTQYF	TGCAGTGCTAATCCTAGCGGCGGGACTAGCACAGATACGCAGTATTTT
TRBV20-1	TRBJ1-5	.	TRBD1	CSAPRQGGGSQPQHF	TGCAGTGCTCCCCGACAGGGAGGTGGCTCTCAGCCCCAGCATTTT
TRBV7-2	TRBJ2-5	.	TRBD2	CASSKSGLAGDF	TGTGCCAGCAGTAAGAGCGGACTAGCGGGGGACTTC